This is a list of T cell receptor beta chains from one sample in a study of T cell responses to AZD1222 COVID-19 vaccine. Libraries were prepared by immunoSEQ multiplex PCR; TCRdb keeps only in-frame clonotypes and omits some of them. Among 110,000 or so clones listed, about 89% were seen once. The sample was peripheral blood, taken 28 days after the second AZD1222 dose. These receptors originate from an adult who received the AZD1222 COVID-19 vaccine. Both conserved end residues are part of each CDR3. Fields, in order: D gene, clone size, CDR3 length, J gene, V gene, CDR3 protein, CDR3 DNA. The D gene is left open where the match is weak. Size tells how often a clone was seen (once, few, many) or the class of an expanded clone, and some rows leave it out.

D gene: -; clone size: -; CDR3 length: 17; J gene: TRBJ2-1; V gene: TRBV7-2; CDR3 protein: CASSSPPMKALYNEQFF; CDR3 DNA: TGTGCCAGCAGCTCCCCCCCCATGAAGGCCCTATACAATGAGCAGTTCTTC
D gene: TRBD1; clone size: -; CDR3 length: 12; J gene: TRBJ2-7; V gene: TRBV2; CDR3 protein: CASRRQGYEQYF; CDR3 DNA: TGTGCCAGCCGCAGACAGGGCTACGAGCAGTACTTC
D gene: -; clone size: -; CDR3 length: 14; J gene: TRBJ2-6; V gene: TRBV27; CDR3 protein: CAVGGISGANVLTF; CDR3 DNA: TGTGCCGTTGGGGGGATCTCTGGGGCCAACGTCCTGACTTTC
D gene: TRBD2; clone size: -; CDR3 length: 16; J gene: TRBJ2-3; V gene: TRBV7-2; CDR3 protein: CASSLDLLAGGNTQYF; CDR3 DNA: TGTGCCAGCAGCTTAGACTTACTGGCGGGGGGGAATACGCAGTATTTT
D gene: -; clone size: -; CDR3 length: 13; J gene: TRBJ1-4; V gene: TRBV7-9; CDR3 protein: CASSSDGMWWLFF; CDR3 DNA: TGTGCCAGCAGCTCCGATGGGATGTGGTGGCTGTTTTTT
D gene: -; clone size: -; CDR3 length: 14; J gene: TRBJ1-4; V gene: TRBV19; CDR3 protein: CASGRDRRDEKLFF; CDR3 DNA: TGTGCCAGTGGCAGGGACCGAAGAGATGAAAAACTGTTTTTT
D gene: -; clone size: -; CDR3 length: 12; J gene: TRBJ2-3; V gene: TRBV5-1; CDR3 protein: CASSPLSDTQYF; CDR3 DNA: TGCGCCAGCAGCCCCCTATCCGATACGCAGTATTTT
D gene: -; clone size: -; CDR3 length: 16; J gene: TRBJ2-2; V gene: TRBV18; CDR3 protein: CASSPLTVDHTGELFF; CDR3 DNA: TGTGCCAGCTCACCACTTACGGTAGATCACACCGGGGAGCTGTTTTTT
D gene: -; clone size: once; CDR3 length: 16; J gene: TRBJ2-5; V gene: TRBV6-2/TRBV6-3; CDR3 protein: CASSYSVTRYQETQYF; CDR3 DNA: TGTGCCAGCAGTTACTCAGTGACCCGATACCAAGAGACCCAGTACTTC
D gene: -; clone size: -; CDR3 length: 15; J gene: TRBJ1-1; V gene: TRBV28; CDR3 protein: CASSFRGGAGTEAFF; CDR3 DNA: TGTGCCAGCAGTTTTCGAGGGGGGGCAGGAACTGAAGCTTTCTTT
D gene: TRBD1; clone size: -; CDR3 length: 13; J gene: TRBJ2-5; V gene: TRBV28; CDR3 protein: CASSLQGAYSQYF; CDR3 DNA: TGTGCCAGCAGTTTGCAGGGGGCTTATTCCCAGTACTTC
D gene: -; clone size: -; CDR3 length: 17; J gene: TRBJ1-6; V gene: TRBV7-8; CDR3 protein: CASSLAPFKRQNSPLHF; CDR3 DNA: TGTGCCAGCAGCTTAGCCCCATTTAAACGACAGAACTCACCCCTCCACTTT
D gene: -; clone size: few; CDR3 length: 15; J gene: TRBJ1-1; V gene: TRBV6-5; CDR3 protein: CASSYIGWGNTEAFF; CDR3 DNA: TGTGCCAGCAGTTATATAGGTTGGGGGAACACTGAAGCTTTCTTT
D gene: TRBD1; clone size: few; CDR3 length: 16; J gene: TRBJ1-2; V gene: TRBV7-8; CDR3 protein: CASSLARGQGNYGYTF; CDR3 DNA: TGTGCCAGCAGCTTGGCGCGGGGACAGGGGAACTATGGCTACACCTTC
D gene: -; clone size: once; CDR3 length: 13; J gene: TRBJ1-3; V gene: TRBV7-3; CDR3 protein: CASSLNPMGHKDF; CDR3 DNA: TGTGCCAGCAGCTTAAACCCGATGGGACATAAAGATTTT
D gene: TRBD2; clone size: -; CDR3 length: 16; J gene: TRBJ2-3; V gene: TRBV5-1; CDR3 protein: CASSSTSGSSTDTQYF; CDR3 DNA: TGCGCCAGCAGCTCTACTAGCGGGTCAAGCACAGATACGCAGTATTTT
D gene: -; clone size: -; CDR3 length: 16; J gene: TRBJ2-5; V gene: TRBV28; CDR3 protein: CASSFRDFRGLETQYF; CDR3 DNA: TGTGCCAGCAGTTTCCGAGACTTCAGGGGCTTAGAGACCCAGTACTTC
D gene: -; clone size: once; CDR3 length: 15; J gene: TRBJ2-3; V gene: TRBV21-1; CDR3 protein: CASSKAPGTGDTQYF; CDR3 DNA: TGTGCCAGCAGCAAAGCGCCGGGGACTGGGGATACGCAGTATTTT
D gene: -; clone size: -; CDR3 length: 17; J gene: TRBJ1-3; V gene: TRBV11-3; CDR3 protein: CASSYRIGLNSGNTIYF; CDR3 DNA: TGTGCCAGCAGCTACCGAATCGGACTGAACTCTGGAAACACCATATATTTT
D gene: -; clone size: -; CDR3 length: 15; J gene: TRBJ2-7; V gene: TRBV10-2; CDR3 protein: CASSEGRWGSLLQYF; CDR3 DNA: TGCGCCAGCAGTGAAGGGAGGTGGGGCAGTCTTTTGCAGTACTTC
D gene: -; clone size: -; CDR3 length: 14; J gene: TRBJ2-5; V gene: TRBV11-3; CDR3 protein: CASSFGLFQETQYF; CDR3 DNA: TGTGCCAGCAGCTTCGGACTGTTCCAAGAGACCCAGTACTTC
D gene: -; clone size: -; CDR3 length: 15; J gene: TRBJ2-5; V gene: TRBV7-2; CDR3 protein: CASSLNQGGGETQYF; CDR3 DNA: TGTGCCAGCAGCTTAAACCAGGGGGGCGGGGAGACCCAGTACTTC
D gene: TRBD2; clone size: -; CDR3 length: 16; J gene: TRBJ2-7; V gene: TRBV11-3; CDR3 protein: CASSPPGLAGAGEQYF; CDR3 DNA: TGTGCCAGCAGCCCTCCTGGACTAGCGGGAGCGGGCGAGCAGTACTTC
D gene: TRBD1; clone size: -; CDR3 length: 14; J gene: TRBJ1-2; V gene: TRBV7-3; CDR3 protein: CASSSNRGSYGYTF; CDR3 DNA: TGTGCCAGCAGCTCGAACAGGGGGTCTTATGGCTACACCTTC
D gene: -; clone size: -; CDR3 length: 15; J gene: TRBJ1-1; V gene: TRBV5-4; CDR3 protein: CASSFRVGKGTEAFF; CDR3 DNA: TGTGCCAGCAGCTTCAGGGTGGGGAAAGGCACTGAAGCTTTCTTT
D gene: -; clone size: -; CDR3 length: 15; J gene: TRBJ2-5; V gene: TRBV5-1; CDR3 protein: CASSLVVSGRETQYF; CDR3 DNA: TGCGCCAGCAGCTTGGTTGTATCTGGGAGGGAGACCCAGTACTTC
D gene: -; clone size: -; CDR3 length: 14; J gene: TRBJ1-1; V gene: TRBV18; CDR3 protein: CASSRSMGDTEAFF; CDR3 DNA: TGTGCCAGCTCACGCAGTATGGGCGACACTGAAGCTTTCTTT
D gene: -; clone size: -; CDR3 length: 15; J gene: TRBJ1-4; V gene: TRBV9; CDR3 protein: CASSPRQTYNEKLFF; CDR3 DNA: TGTGCCAGCAGCCCTCGACAGACTTATAATGAAAAACTGTTTTTT
D gene: -; clone size: -; CDR3 length: 13; J gene: TRBJ2-7; V gene: TRBV10-2; CDR3 protein: CASARDVGYEQYF; CDR3 DNA: TGCGCCAGTGCTCGAGATGTCGGCTACGAGCAGTACTTC
D gene: -; clone size: -; CDR3 length: 13; J gene: TRBJ2-5; V gene: TRBV10-2; CDR3 protein: CASRDTEQETQYF; CDR3 DNA: TGCGCCAGCAGAGACACGGAACAAGAGACCCAGTACTTC
D gene: -; clone size: few; CDR3 length: 14; J gene: TRBJ2-7; V gene: TRBV11-3; CDR3 protein: CASSSRVSSYEQYF; CDR3 DNA: TGTGCCAGCAGCTCCCGGGTTAGCTCCTACGAGCAGTACTTC
D gene: -; clone size: -; CDR3 length: 13; J gene: TRBJ2-3; V gene: TRBV5-1; CDR3 protein: CASSPGSTDTQYF; CDR3 DNA: TGCGCCAGCAGCCCGGGAAGCACAGATACGCAGTATTTT
D gene: TRBD1; clone size: -; CDR3 length: 14; J gene: TRBJ1-6; V gene: TRBV7-2; CDR3 protein: CASSLTGVNSPLHF; CDR3 DNA: TGTGCCAGCAGCTTAACAGGGGTCAATTCACCCCTCCACTTT
D gene: -; clone size: -; CDR3 length: 15; J gene: TRBJ1-4; V gene: TRBV6-6; CDR3 protein: CASSYPPALNEKLFF; CDR3 DNA: TGTGCCAGCAGTTACCCGCCAGCTCTGAATGAAAAACTGTTTTTT
D gene: TRBD2; clone size: -; CDR3 length: 14; J gene: TRBJ2-7; V gene: TRBV3-1/TRBV3-2; CDR3 protein: CASSQGLAGGKQYF; CDR3 DNA: TGTGCCAGCAGCCAAGGACTAGCGGGGGGTAAGCAGTACTTC
D gene: -; clone size: -; CDR3 length: 15; J gene: TRBJ2-7; V gene: TRBV5-1; CDR3 protein: CASSLSVGYSYEQYF; CDR3 DNA: TGCGCCAGCAGCCTTTCGGTGGGGTACTCCTACGAGCAGTACTTC
D gene: -; clone size: -; CDR3 length: 17; J gene: TRBJ2-5; V gene: TRBV15; CDR3 protein: CATSRASWVWDQETQYF; CDR3 DNA: TGTGCCACCAGCAGAGCATCCTGGGTTTGGGACCAAGAGACCCAGTACTTC
D gene: -; clone size: -; CDR3 length: 17; J gene: TRBJ2-7; V gene: TRBV5-6; CDR3 protein: CASSLGPGGLSSYEQYF; CDR3 DNA: TGTGCCAGCAGCTTGGGGCCTGGGGGCCTAAGCTCCTACGAGCAGTACTTC
D gene: TRBD2; clone size: -; CDR3 length: 16; J gene: TRBJ2-1; V gene: TRBV3-1/TRBV3-2; CDR3 protein: CASSHLLASNYNEQFF; CDR3 DNA: TGTGCCAGCAGCCACCTACTAGCGTCAAACTACAATGAGCAGTTCTTC
D gene: TRBD2; clone size: once; CDR3 length: 15; J gene: TRBJ2-1; V gene: TRBV18; CDR3 protein: CASSPGLAVVTEQFF; CDR3 DNA: TGTGCCAGCTCACCGGGACTAGCGGTTGTGACTGAGCAGTTCTTC
D gene: TRBD1; clone size: -; CDR3 length: 15; J gene: TRBJ1-1; V gene: TRBV4-2; CDR3 protein: CASSQGGGAGTEAFF; CDR3 DNA: TGTGCCAGCAGCCAAGGAGGGGGCGCGGGCACTGAAGCTTTCTTT
D gene: -; clone size: -; CDR3 length: 16; J gene: TRBJ1-4; V gene: TRBV19; CDR3 protein: CASSIQGLLTNEKLFF; CDR3 DNA: TGTGCCAGTAGTATACAGGGGTTGCTAACTAATGAAAAACTGTTTTTT
D gene: -; clone size: -; CDR3 length: 13; J gene: TRBJ1-2; V gene: TRBV5-1; CDR3 protein: CASSSRASYGYTF; CDR3 DNA: TGCGCCAGCAGCTCCCGGGCCTCCTATGGCTACACCTTC
D gene: -; clone size: -; CDR3 length: 14; J gene: TRBJ1-6; V gene: TRBV2; CDR3 protein: CASSANGGNSPLHF; CDR3 DNA: TGTGCCAGCAGTGCTAACGGGGGTAATTCACCCCTCCACTTT
D gene: -; clone size: -; CDR3 length: 16; J gene: TRBJ2-7; V gene: TRBV3-1/TRBV3-2; CDR3 protein: CASSQDQDGAYYEQYF; CDR3 DNA: TGTGCCAGCAGCCAAGATCAGGATGGGGCTTACTACGAGCAGTACTTC
D gene: TRBD2; clone size: once; CDR3 length: 15; J gene: TRBJ2-7; V gene: TRBV15; CDR3 protein: CATSRDSGGAHEQYF; CDR3 DNA: TGTGCCACCAGCAGAGATTCGGGAGGGGCGCACGAGCAGTACTTC
D gene: TRBD1; clone size: -; CDR3 length: 11; J gene: TRBJ1-1; V gene: TRBV29-1; CDR3 protein: CSVGQGREAFF; CDR3 DNA: TGCAGCGTTGGACAGGGGCGAGAAGCTTTCTTT
D gene: TRBD2; clone size: -; CDR3 length: 15; J gene: TRBJ2-3; V gene: TRBV19; CDR3 protein: CASSGLGSGPDTQYF; CDR3 DNA: TGTGCCAGTAGCGGACTAGGTTCAGGACCAGATACGCAGTATTTT
D gene: TRBD1; clone size: -; CDR3 length: 13; J gene: TRBJ2-7; V gene: TRBV30; CDR3 protein: CAWSTGQGPEQYF; CDR3 DNA: TGTGCCTGGAGTACAGGACAGGGGCCCGAGCAGTACTTC
D gene: TRBD1; clone size: -; CDR3 length: 17; J gene: TRBJ2-3; V gene: TRBV9; CDR3 protein: CASSVEGTGVPTDTQYF; CDR3 DNA: TGTGCCAGCAGCGTAGAGGGGACAGGGGTTCCTACAGATACGCAGTATTTT
D gene: -; clone size: -; CDR3 length: 12; J gene: TRBJ1-3; V gene: TRBV28; CDR3 protein: CASGSGGNTIYF; CDR3 DNA: TGTGCCAGCGGCTCCGGAGGAAACACCATATATTTT
D gene: TRBD1; clone size: -; CDR3 length: 15; J gene: TRBJ1-1; V gene: TRBV11-2; CDR3 protein: CATRSLQGLMTEAFF; CDR3 DNA: TGTGCCACCAGATCGTTACAGGGGCTGATGACTGAAGCTTTCTTT
D gene: -; clone size: -; CDR3 length: 14; J gene: TRBJ2-3; V gene: TRBV5-4; CDR3 protein: CASRRDGPTDTQYF; CDR3 DNA: TGTGCCAGCAGGCGGGACGGACCCACAGATACGCAGTATTTT
D gene: -; clone size: -; CDR3 length: 15; J gene: TRBJ1-2; V gene: TRBV2; CDR3 protein: CASSEERGGFYGYTF; CDR3 DNA: TGTGCCAGCAGTGAAGAACGGGGGGGCTTCTATGGCTACACCTTC
D gene: -; clone size: once; CDR3 length: 14; J gene: TRBJ1-4; V gene: TRBV5-1; CDR3 protein: CASSLMGSVEKLFF; CDR3 DNA: TGCGCCAGCAGCTTGATGGGTTCGGTTGAAAAACTGTTTTTT
D gene: -; clone size: -; CDR3 length: 17; J gene: TRBJ1-5; V gene: TRBV5-4; CDR3 protein: CASSFYGGRGSNQPQHF; CDR3 DNA: TGTGCCAGCAGCTTCTATGGCGGCAGGGGAAGCAATCAGCCCCAGCATTTT
D gene: -; clone size: -; CDR3 length: 12; J gene: TRBJ2-5; V gene: TRBV6-5; CDR3 protein: CASTSSGETQYF; CDR3 DNA: TGTGCCAGCACCTCCTCCGGAGAGACCCAGTACTTC
D gene: -; clone size: -; CDR3 length: 15; J gene: TRBJ2-2; V gene: TRBV19; CDR3 protein: CASSIDLGYAGELFF; CDR3 DNA: TGTGCCAGTAGTATAGATTTAGGGTATGCCGGGGAGCTGTTTTTT
D gene: -; clone size: -; CDR3 length: 15; J gene: TRBJ1-5; V gene: TRBV5-1; CDR3 protein: CASSLGANSNQPQHF; CDR3 DNA: TGCGCCAGCAGCTTAGGGGCGAATAGCAATCAGCCCCAGCATTTT